This TCR beta chain was obtained from a study of shared clonotypes between healthy human individuals. Study-level findings and limits: Only blood underwent sampling, and tissue repertoires likely differ. Larger estimated richness was generally seen in naive subsets than in memory subsets.

Notes on this clone: Its matching antigen is unknown.

V lost 8 bases to trimming and J lost 6 bases, with 9 bases between them. The CDR3 totals 11 residues. CDR1 and CDR2 from the germline V gene are SNHLY and FYNNEI. Data came from immunoSEQ multiplex PCR; TCRdb stores just in-frame clones and leaves some out. The sample consists of over a million clones, more than 95% of them appearing once. The TCR sequence derives from a man younger than 45 in good health. Material: naive CD4+ T cells sorted from blood. The subset: CD45RA+ positively selected. The rearrangement links TRBV2 to TRBJ2-3; D is possibly TRBD2 (5 bases). CDR3 sequence reads: CASRRGDTQYF. The CDR3, as DNA: TGTGCCAGCCGGCGAGGGGATACGCAGTATTTT.